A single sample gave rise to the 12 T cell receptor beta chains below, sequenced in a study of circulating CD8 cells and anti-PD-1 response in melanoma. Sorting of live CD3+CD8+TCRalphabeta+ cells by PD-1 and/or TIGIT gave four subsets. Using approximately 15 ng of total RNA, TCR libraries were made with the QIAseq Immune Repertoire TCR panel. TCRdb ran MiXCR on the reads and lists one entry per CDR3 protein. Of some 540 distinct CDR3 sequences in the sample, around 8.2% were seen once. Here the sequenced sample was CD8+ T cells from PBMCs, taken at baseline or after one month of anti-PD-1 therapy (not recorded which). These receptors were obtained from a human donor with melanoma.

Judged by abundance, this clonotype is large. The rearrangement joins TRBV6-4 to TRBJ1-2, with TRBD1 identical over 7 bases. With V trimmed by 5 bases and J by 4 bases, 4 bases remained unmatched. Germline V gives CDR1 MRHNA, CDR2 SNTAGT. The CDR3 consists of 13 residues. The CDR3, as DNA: TGTGCCAGCAGTATCGGACAGGCCTATGGCTACACCTTC. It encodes CASSIGQAYGYTF.

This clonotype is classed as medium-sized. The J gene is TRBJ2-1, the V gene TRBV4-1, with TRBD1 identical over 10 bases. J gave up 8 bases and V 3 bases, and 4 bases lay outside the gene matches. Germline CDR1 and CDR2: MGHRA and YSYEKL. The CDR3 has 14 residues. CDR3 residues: CASSHGTGVDEQFF. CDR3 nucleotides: TGCGCCAGCAGCCATGGGACAGGGGTTGATGAGCAGTTCTTC.

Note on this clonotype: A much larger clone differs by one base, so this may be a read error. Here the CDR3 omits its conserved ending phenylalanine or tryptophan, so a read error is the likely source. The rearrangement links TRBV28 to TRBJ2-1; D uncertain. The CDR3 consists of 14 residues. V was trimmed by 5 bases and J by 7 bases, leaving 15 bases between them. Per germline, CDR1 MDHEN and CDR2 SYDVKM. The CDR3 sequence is CASSLGSYRNEQFS. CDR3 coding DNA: TGTGCCAGCAGTCTGGGATCCTACCGGAATGAGCAGTTCTCC.

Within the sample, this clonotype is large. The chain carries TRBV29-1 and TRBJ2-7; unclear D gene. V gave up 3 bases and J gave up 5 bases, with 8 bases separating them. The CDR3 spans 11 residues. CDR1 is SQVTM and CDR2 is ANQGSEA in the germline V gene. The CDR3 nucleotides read TGCAGCGTTGATCCGGCGGACGAGCAGTACTTC. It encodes CSVDPADEQYF.

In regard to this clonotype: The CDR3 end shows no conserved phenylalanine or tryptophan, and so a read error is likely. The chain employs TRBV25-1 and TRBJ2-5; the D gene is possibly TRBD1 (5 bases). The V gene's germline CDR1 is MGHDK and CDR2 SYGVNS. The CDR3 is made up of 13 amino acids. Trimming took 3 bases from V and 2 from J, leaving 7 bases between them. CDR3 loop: CASSEGQQETQYL. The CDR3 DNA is TGTGCCAGCAGTGAGGGGCAGCAAGAGACCCAGTACCTC.

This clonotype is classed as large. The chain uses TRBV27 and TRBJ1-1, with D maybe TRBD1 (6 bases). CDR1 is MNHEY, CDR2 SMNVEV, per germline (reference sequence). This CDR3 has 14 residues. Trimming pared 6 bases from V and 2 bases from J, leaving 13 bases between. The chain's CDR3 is CASRSGQTNTEAFF. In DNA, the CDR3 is TGTGCCAGCAGGTCTGGACAGACAAACACTGAAGCTTTCTTT.

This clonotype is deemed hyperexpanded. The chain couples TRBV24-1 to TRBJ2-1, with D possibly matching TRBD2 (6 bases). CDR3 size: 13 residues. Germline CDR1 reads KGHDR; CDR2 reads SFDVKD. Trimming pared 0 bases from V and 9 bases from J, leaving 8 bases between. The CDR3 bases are TGTGCCACCAGTGATTTGCGGGGAGGTGAGCAGTTCTTC. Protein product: CATSDLRGGEQFF.

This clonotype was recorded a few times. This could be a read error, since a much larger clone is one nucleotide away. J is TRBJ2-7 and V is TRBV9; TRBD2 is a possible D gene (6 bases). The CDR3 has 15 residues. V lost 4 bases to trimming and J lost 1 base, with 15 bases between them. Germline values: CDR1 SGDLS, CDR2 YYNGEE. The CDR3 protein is CASSPSPRGSYEQYF. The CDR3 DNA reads TGTGCCAGCAGCCCCTCCCCCCGGGGGTCCTACGAGCAGTACTTC.

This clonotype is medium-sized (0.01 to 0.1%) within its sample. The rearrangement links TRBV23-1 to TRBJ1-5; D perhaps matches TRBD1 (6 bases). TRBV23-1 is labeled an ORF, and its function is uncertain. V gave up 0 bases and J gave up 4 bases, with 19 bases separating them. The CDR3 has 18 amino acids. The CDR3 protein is CASSQSFSTDSPNQPQHF. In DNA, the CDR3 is TGCGCCAGCAGTCAATCGTTCTCAACGGACAGTCCAAATCAGCCCCAGCATTTT.

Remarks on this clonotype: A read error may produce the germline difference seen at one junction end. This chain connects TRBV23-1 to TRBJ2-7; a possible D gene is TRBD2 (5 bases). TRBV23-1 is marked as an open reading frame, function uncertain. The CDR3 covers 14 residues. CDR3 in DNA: TGCGCCAGCAGTCCTCAACGGGAAGACTACGGGCAGTACTTC. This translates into CASSPQREDYGQYF.

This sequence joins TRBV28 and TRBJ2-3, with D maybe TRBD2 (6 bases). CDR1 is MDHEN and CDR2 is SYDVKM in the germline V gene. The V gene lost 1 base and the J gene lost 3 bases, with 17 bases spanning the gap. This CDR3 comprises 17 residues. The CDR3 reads CASSLSPRDLGTDTQYF. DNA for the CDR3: TGTGCCAGCAGTTTATCTCCGCGGGATTTGGGGACAGATACGCAGTATTTT.

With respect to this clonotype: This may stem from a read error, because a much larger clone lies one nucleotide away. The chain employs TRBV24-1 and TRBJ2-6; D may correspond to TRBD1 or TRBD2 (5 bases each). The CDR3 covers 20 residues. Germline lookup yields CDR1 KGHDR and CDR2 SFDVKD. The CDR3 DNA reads TGTGCCACCAGTGATTTTGGACTGGAGTTCCTACTTTCTGGGGCCAACGTCCTGGCTTTC. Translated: CATSDFGLEFLLSGANVLAF.